These 25 T cell receptor beta chains originate from one sample sequenced in a study of T cells in Graves' hyperthyroidism and ophthalmopathy. RNA transcripts provided the source from which TCR beta CDR3 regions were amplified. TCR CDR3 regions were first amplified by RT-PCR with HTBI primers. TCRdb analysed the multiplex PCR reads with MiXCR anew, one entry per CDR3 protein. The data show about 380,000 distinct CDR3 sequences, approximately 13% seen once. The sequencing input was blood. The receptor source for this set is a man aged 30-40 years with Graves' hyperthyroidism that later progressed to Graves' ophthalmopathy.

This clonotype was observed many times. The rearrangement joins TRBV20-1 to TRBJ1-1, with a tentative D call TRBD1 (5 bases). Trimming pared 2 bases from V and 10 bases from J, leaving 14 bases between. The CDR3 runs to 12 residues. The germline V gene has CDR1 DFQATT and CDR2 SNEGSKA (reference sequence). The CDR3 is CSARRGETGAFF. The CDR3 region has the DNA TGCAGTGCTAGAAGAGGAGAAACAGGAGCTTTCTTT.

The sample holds many counts of this clonotype. J is TRBJ1-1 and V is TRBV3-1; perhaps TRBD1 as D (5 bases). The CDR3 runs to 11 residues. With 3 bases removed from V and 8 bases from J, the gap between germline ends came to 7 bases. CDR1 and CDR2 (germline): LGHDT, YNNKEL (reference sequence). The CDR3 reads CASSQGTEAFF. CDR3 coding DNA: TGTGCCAGCAGCCAGGGGACGGAAGCTTTCTTT.

The chain carries TRBV25-1 and TRBJ2-3; unclear D gene. The germline V gene encodes CDR1 MGHDK and CDR2 SYGVNS. The CDR3 length is 13 residues. V was cut by 3 bases and J by 0 bases, with 4 bases left in between. The CDR3 DNA follows: TGTGCCAGCAGTGATTACAGCACAGATACGCAGTATTTT. Protein sequence: CASSDYSTDTQYF. The whole variable domain, filled in from reference TRBV25-1 and TRBJ2-3, reads EADIYQTPRYLVIGTGKKITLECSQTMGHDKMYWYQQDPGMELHLIHYSYGVNSTEKGDLSSESTVSRIRTEHFPLTLESARPSHTSQYLCASSDYSTDTQYFGPGTRLTVL.

This clonotype showed up just a few times. One base away lies a much larger clone, so this may be a sequencing read error. The rearrangement links TRBV6-2 or TRBV6-3 to TRBJ2-7; TRBD1 might be the D (5 bases). Deletions cut 6 bases from V and 0 bases from J, with 12 bases between. The CDR3 length is 14 residues. CDR1 and CDR2 from the germline V gene are MNHEY and SVGEGT. The CDR3 nucleotides are TGTGCCAGCAGACCCCGACAGAGCTCCTACGAGCAGTACTTC. Translated, it gives CASRPRQSSYEQYF.

This clonotype was picked up a small number of times. V and J are TRBV20-1 and TRBJ2-7, with a weak D call TRBD2 (6 bases). V dropped 1 base and J dropped 5 bases, with 12 bases sitting between them. Germline CDR1 and CDR2: DFQATT and SNEGSKA (reference sequence). The length of the CDR3 is 13 residues. In nucleotides, the CDR3 is TGCAGTGCTAGAGGTCTGACTAGTGACGAGCAGTACTTC. This codes for CSARGLTSDEQYF.

This clonotype was counted at least ten times. V and J are TRBV7-2 and TRBJ1-4; D remains unclear. The CDR3 is 14 residues long. Trimming stripped 4 bases from V and 4 bases from J, with 10 bases between. Looked up from germline, CDR1 is SGHTA and CDR2 is FQGNSA. The CDR3 region is CASSSGPFNEKLFF. DNA for the CDR3: TGTGCCAGCAGCTCCGGTCCATTTAATGAAAAACTGTTTTTT.

The V gene is TRBV30, the J gene TRBJ2-7; weak D call: TRBD2 (5 bases). The CDR3 sequence is 14 residues long. Germline V gene lookup returns CDR1 GTSNPN and CDR2 SVGIG (reference sequence). V lost 4 bases to trimming and J lost 4 bases, with 17 bases between them. DNA of the CDR3: TGTGCCTGGACCGACGGGGTAGGTAGTTACGAGCAGTACTTC. The encoded protein is CAWTDGVGSYEQYF.

V and J are TRBV5-1 and TRBJ2-5, with 9 bases identical to TRBD1. V gave up 7 bases and J gave up 14 bases; unmatched junction bases: 15. Looked up from germline, CDR1 is SGHRS and CDR2 is YFSETQ. This CDR3 is 13 amino acids long. The CDR3 region is CASLASYRGPLYF. The CDR3 DNA is TGCGCCAGCCTTGCCTCCTACAGGGGGCCCCTATACTTC.

This chain links TRBV13 with TRBJ2-3, with D unresolved. Looked up from germline, CDR1 is PRHDT and CDR2 is FYEKMQ (reference sequence). The CDR3 extends over 15 amino acids. The ends were cut back, 0 bases at V and 0 bases at J, with 7 bases in the middle. Here the CDR3 reads CASSLGATSTDTQYF. CDR3 coding DNA: TGTGCCAGCAGCTTAGGCGCCACCAGCACAGATACGCAGTATTTT.

This clonotype has more than one count but fewer than ten. The rearrangement joins TRBV6-5 to TRBJ2-2; a possible D gene is TRBD2 (6 bases). This CDR3 is 14 amino acids long. Germline loops: CDR1 MNHEY, CDR2 SVGAGI. With 1 base removed from V and 6 bases from J, the gap between germline ends came to 9 bases. CDR3 residues: CASSYWGEPGELFF. CDR3 DNA: TGTGCCAGCAGTTACTGGGGGGAACCCGGGGAGCTGTTTTTT.

This clonotype was observed a few times. The chain links TRBV29-1 to TRBJ1-2; D uncertain. Trimming stripped 3 bases from V and 3 bases from J, with 2 bases between. Germline V CDR1 and CDR2: SQVTM, ANQGSEA. CDR3 length equals 10 residues. As DNA, the CDR3 is TGCAGCGTTGAGGACTATGGCTACACCTTC. Protein sequence: CSVEDYGYTF.

This clonotype was seen ten or more times. V usage is TRBV7-3 and J usage is TRBJ2-3, with 13 bases that match TRBD2. V trimming: 4 bases; J trimming: 9 bases; junction bases outside the gene matches: 7. Germline V gene lookup returns CDR1 SGHTA and CDR2 FQGTGA. The CDR3 spans 15 residues. The CDR3 bases are TGTGCCAGCAGCTCCACTAGCGGGGGGGCCGGGACGCAGTATTTT. This gives the protein CASSSTSGGAGTQYF.

This clonotype was observed a handful of times. The gene calls are TRBV5-8 and TRBJ1-6, with D hard to call. The V end lost 2 bases, the J end lost 3 bases, and 3 bases lay between the germline ends. This CDR3 is 13 amino acids long. The germline CDR1 and CDR2 sequences are SGHTS and YDEGEE. The CDR3 loop is CASSFSYNSPLHF. In DNA form, the CDR3 reads TGTGCCAGCAGCTTCAGCTATAATTCACCCCTCCACTTT.

The sample holds a few counts of this clonotype. The chain employs TRBV18 and TRBJ2-2; no firm D call. CDR1 is KGHSH, CDR2 LQKENI, per germline. V was trimmed by 2 bases and J by 6 bases, leaving 4 bases between them. This CDR3 spans 12 amino acids. The DNA of the CDR3 is TGTGCCAGCTCACCAAAGGCCGGGGAGCTGTTTTTT. Amino acids: CASSPKAGELFF.

Many counts were recorded for this clonotype. The chain joins TRBV7-9 to TRBJ1-3; D perhaps matches TRBD1 (5 bases). The germline CDR1 and CDR2 sequences are SEHNR and FQNEAQ (reference sequence). V was trimmed by 5 bases and J by 3 bases, leaving 17 bases between them. This CDR3 is 16 amino acids long. CDR3 sequence: CASSPLKGSVGNTIYF. The CDR3 DNA reads as TGTGCCAGCAGCCCCCTGAAGGGGAGCGTTGGAAACACCATATATTTT.

This chain joins TRBV3-1 and TRBJ2-5, with 12 bases that match TRBD2. The CDR3 covers 17 residues. The junction had 5 bases not matched to a gene; V was cut back by 2 bases and J by 1 base. Germline CDR1 and CDR2: LGHDT and YNNKEL (reference sequence). The CDR3 DNA reads TGTGCCAGCAGCCAATCACGGACTAGCGGGATCCAAGAGACCCAGTACTTC. Its protein product is CASSQSRTSGIQETQYF.

The table lists this clonotype with many counts. The rearrangement uses TRBV11-1 and TRBJ1-1; TRBD1 matches 7 bases. V dropped 5 bases and J dropped 3; count of bases not matched to a gene: 3. The CDR3 has 13 amino acids. Germline-derived CDR1 and CDR2 are SGHAT and FQDESV (reference sequence). This CDR3 reads CASSATGDTEAFF. CDR3 sequence (DNA): TGTGCCAGCAGCGCCACAGGGGACACTGAAGCTTTCTTT.

This rearrangement joins TRBV4-1 to TRBJ1-1, with 7 bases lining up with TRBD1. CDR1 and CDR2 from the germline V gene are MGHRA and YSYEKL. CDR3 length equals 15 residues. The trim removed 3 bases at V and 6 bases at J, leaving 10 bases unmatched. The CDR3 DNA is TGCGCCAGCAGCCACCCCGGGACAGTCGTCCCTGAAGCTTTCTTT. Translating it yields CASSHPGTVVPEAFF.

In its sample, this clonotype was seen a few times. The V and J genes are TRBV19 and TRBJ1-5, with 7 bases matching TRBD1. The germline gives CDR1 LNHDA, CDR2 SQIVND (reference sequence). After removal of 4 bases from V and 1 base from J, the junction contained 1 base not matched to a gene. There are 14 residues in the CDR3. In nucleotides, the CDR3 is TGTGCCAGTAGTAAACAGGGGAGCAATCAGCCCCAGCATTTT. Amino acid sequence: CASSKQGSNQPQHF. Filled out from reference TRBV19 and TRBJ1-5, the complete variable domain reads DGGITQSPKYLFRKEGQNVTLSCEQNLNHDAMYWYRQDPGQGLRLIYYSQIVNDFQKGDIAEGYSVSREKKESFPLTVTSAQKNPTAFYLCASSKQGSNQPQHFGDGTRLSIL.

This clonotype was seen a handful of times. The chain couples TRBV20-1 to TRBJ2-5, with unresolved D. The V gene's germline CDR1 is DFQATT and CDR2 SNEGSKA (reference sequence). V shed 6 bases and J shed 1 base, with 6 bases lying between them. The CDR3 spans 11 residues. The CDR3 coding sequence is TGCAGTGCAACTGCCCAAGAGACCCAGTACTTC. Encoded protein: CSATAQETQYF.

This clonotype has more than one count but fewer than ten. The chain is built from TRBV18 and TRBJ1-2; D uncertain. Looked up from germline, CDR1 is KGHSH and CDR2 is LQKENI. The CDR3 contains 12 residues. Trimming took 4 bases from V and 8 from J, leaving 11 bases between them. The chain's CDR3 is CASSRVAGGYTF. Here the CDR3 DNA reads TGTGCCAGCTCACGGGTTGCGGGAGGCTACACCTTC.

The V and J genes are TRBV5-6 and TRBJ2-1, with D uncertain. The germline gives CDR1 SGHDT, CDR2 YYEEEE. Trimming removed 2 bases at V and 0 bases at J, with 6 bases between. CDR3 length: 14 residues. CDR3 sequence reads: CASSFWGSYNEQFF. CDR3 coding DNA: TGTGCCAGCAGCTTCTGGGGCTCCTACAATGAGCAGTTCTTC.

Ten or more counts support this clonotype. The rearrangement joins TRBV10-3 to TRBJ2-5; D is unclear. Germline CDR1 is ENHRY and CDR2 is SYGVKD. The germline V and J ends were trimmed by 2 bases and 0 bases, with 7 bases remaining between them. The CDR3 has 14 residues. The DNA for the CDR3 is TGTGCCATCAGTGAGACAGAGTACCAAGAGACCCAGTACTTC. Protein sequence: CAISETEYQETQYF.

This clonotype has a count of ten or more. The chain has TRBV6-1 and TRBJ2-5; 11 positions match TRBD1. Germline CDR1 reads MNHNS; CDR2 reads SASEGT. J lost 12 bases, V lost 6 bases, and 9 bases had no gene match. The CDR3 consists of 13 residues. CDR3 sequence reads: CASSRGQGGYKYF. The CDR3 region has the DNA TGTGCCAGCAGCAGGGGACAGGGGGGGTATAAGTACTTC.

This clonotype was observed a few times. The chain employs TRBV29-1 and TRBJ1-1, with 7 nucleotides matching TRBD1. V gave up 1 base and J gave up 4 bases; unmatched junction bases: 3. Germline values: CDR1 SQVTM, CDR2 ANQGSEA. The CDR3 runs 13 residues. This chain's CDR3 is CSVEGTGGTEAFF. CDR3 DNA sequence: TGCAGCGTTGAAGGGACAGGCGGCACTGAAGCTTTCTTT.